This T cell receptor (beta chain) emerged from a study of STAT5B mutations in CD4+ large granular lymphocyte leukemia (dated by TCRdb to 2021 to 2024). Describing the broader study: Among the healthy controls, the CDR3 'QG' motif was associated with a particular HLA allele. Flow cytometry on FACSCanto II or FACSVerse confirmed that purified fractions exceeded 95% purity among lymphocytes. The TCRbeta repertoires of CD4+ T-cell large granular lymphocyte leukemia patients were compared with the TCRbeta repertoires of healthy blood donors. Overall study results and their limits: Compared with healthy CD4+ repertoires, CD4-sorted patient repertoires appeared more clonal, and this difference remained even after the putative leukemic clones were removed. Main leukemic clonotypes were private to each patient, although about 25% appeared at low frequency in other patients' non-leukemic repertoires. The data were not HLA-matched, and the higher clonality in CD4+ T-LGLL than in CD8+ T-LGLL could be due to the relatively small sample size. TRBV06-family usage was enriched among the top patient clones (8/27) compared with healthy controls (2/35).

The immunoSEQ assay at survey resolution was applied to genomic DNA for sequencing of TCRbeta rearrangements. The authors' analysis ran thus. In the TCR sequencing data, the smallest productive clonotype frequency that could be detected was 2.59 x 10-5. Analyses included only productive TCRbeta rearrangements, meaning complete and in-frame sequences. Sample clonality was computed as Simpson clonality in the immunoSEQ Analyzer version 3.0. Clones were binned by frequency as very rare, small, medium, large (1-20%) or hyperexpanded (>20%). Generation probabilities were estimated with OLGA 1.2.3, V-gene circos plots were made with VDJtools, specificities were looked up in VDJdb, and CDR3 motifs were identified with GLIPH. Not all clones reach the TCRdb copy of this immuneACCESS table, which keeps in-frame sequences only. Checked studies attribute under half of the gap to unresolved V genes and leave the rest unexplained. V and J calls and clone size are copied from that table; D and trimming were computed from the DNA. Across this sample there are roughly 34,000 clones, with approximately 80% seen only once. The ten largest clonotypes hold around 4.8% of the sample.

The healthy controls were around 40 blood donors, and the buffy coats of these donors were supplied by the Finnish Red Cross blood service. All TCR-sequenced material derived from peripheral blood: patient blood samples and healthy donor buffy coats. Peripheral blood mononuclear cells were isolated by Ficoll-Hypaque gradient centrifugation. Magnetic purification was used to isolate CD4+ cells from the buffy coats of the healthy controls. The Gentra Puregene Cell and Tissue kit was used to extract genomic DNA, and a Qubit 2.0 fluorometer was used to measure the amount of genomic DNA. The germline V gene specifies MDHEN as CDR1 and SYDVKM as CDR2. The CDR3 goes from the cysteine to the phenylalanine over 16 residues. Only the CDR3 DNA is retained, 48 bases long and in frame from the first base. As to this clone: Its binding antigen is unknown. No clone much larger than this one lies a single base away; base qualities are absent.

Sequencing used CD4+ T cells from blood buffy coats. This receptor was taken from a human donor in good health. Recombination joined TRBV28 with TRBJ2-5; the D region may be TRBD1 or TRBD2, each matching 5 bases equally. The last part of the DNA fits TRBJ2-7 better; the J call may be wrong. The CDR3 reads CASSLFTGTESYEQYF. The nucleotide sequence reads as follows: TGTGCCAGCAGTTTGTTCACCGGGACGGAATCCTACGAGCAGTACTTC.